This is a list of T cell receptor beta chains from one sample in a study of Graves' ophthalmopathy and Graves' hyperthyroidism. Using its own MiXCR run on the multiplex PCR reads, TCRdb lists one record per CDR3 protein. The sample shows about 480,000 distinct CDR3 sequences, approximately 15% of them seen only once. Sequenced input: blood. These receptors came from a woman aged 30 to 39 with Graves' ophthalmopathy. Each CDR3 is given with its conserved first and last residue. Each record gives: V gene, D gene, clone size, J gene, CDR3 DNA, CDR3 protein. A D gene is named only where the DNA matches it firmly. A clone size is listed for some rows: how often the clone was seen (once, few, many), or a class if it is expanded.

TRBV27	.	many	TRBJ2-2	TGTGCCAGCAGTCCACGGACAGGCGGGGCCGGGGAGCTGTTTTTT	CASSPRTGGAGELFF
TRBV12-3/TRBV12-4	TRBD2	.	TRBJ2-5	TGTGCCAGCAGCGCACTAGCGGGGGGGCCCCAGTACTTC	CASSALAGGPQYF
TRBV4-1	.	.	TRBJ1-2	TGCGCCAGCAGCCAAGATACGCTCTATGGCTACACCTTC	CASSQDTLYGYTF
TRBV27	.	many	TRBJ1-5	TGTGCCAGCGGCCCAGATCAGCCCCAGCATTTT	CASGPDQPQHF
TRBV3-1	.	many	TRBJ1-2	TGTGCCAGCAGCCAAGTAGGTGTCGTAGAAGGCTACACCTTC	CASSQVGVVEGYTF
TRBV5-1	.	many	TRBJ2-7	TGCGCCAGCAGCTTGTACTCCGCGAGCTCCTACGAGCAGTACTTC	CASSLYSASSYEQYF
TRBV6-1	.	.	TRBJ1-1	TGTGCCAGCAGGGAGACACATGGGGGAAACACTGAAGCTTTCTTT	CASRETHGGNTEAFF
TRBV12-5	TRBD1	.	TRBJ2-4	TGTGCTAGTGGACAGGGGGCGGGGAGCAAAAACATTCAGTACTTC	CASGQGAGSKNIQYF
TRBV2	TRBD2	many	TRBJ2-7	TGTGCCAGCAGCCGGACTAGCAGGAGGGACGAGCAGTACTTC	CASSRTSRRDEQYF
TRBV25-1	TRBD1	many	TRBJ1-5	TGTGCCAGCAGTGCCACGTCTATGCCGGGACAGGGGTTACAGCCCCAGCATTTT	CASSATSMPGQGLQPQHF
TRBV6-5	.	many	TRBJ2-5	TGTGCCAGCAGTTACAGGGGGGGAGAGCAAGAGACCCAGTACTTC	CASSYRGGEQETQYF
TRBV19	.	many	TRBJ2-7	TGTGCCAGTAGTGTGCAGGGATGGTCCTACGAGCAGTACTTC	CASSVQGWSYEQYF
TRBV27	TRBD1	many	TRBJ1-2	TGTGCCACCCAGGGACAGGGTCTTGTCTACACCTTC	CATQGQGLVYTF
TRBV18	.	many	TRBJ2-7	TGTGCCAGCTCACCAATGGAGGGCCGGTACGAGCAGTACTTC	CASSPMEGRYEQYF
TRBV12-3/TRBV12-4	.	many	TRBJ2-5	TGTGCCAGCAGTTCGACTAGTTATTGGCGCGGAGAGACCCAGTACTTC	CASSSTSYWRGETQYF
TRBV12-3/TRBV12-4	TRBD1	few	TRBJ2-2	TGTGCCAGCAGACCCCTCGACAGGGGGCCAACCGGGGAGCTGTTTTTT	CASRPLDRGPTGELFF
TRBV19	TRBD1	.	TRBJ1-1	TGTGCCAGTAGTATTTTTCCCGGGACAGCTAACACTGAAGCTTTCTTT	CASSIFPGTANTEAFF